This T cell receptor (beta chain) was recorded in a study of blood T cell repertoires in COVID-19. The wider study: T cells, B-cell-depleted T cells, or PBMCs provided the cDNA or gDNA that served as material.

Per the original methods: How many nucleated cells were present was estimated from reference gene primer amplification. Measured with immunoSEQ multiplex PCR; TCRdb has only the in-frame clones, and not every one. From that table come the V and J calls and clone size; the DNA was used to work out D and trimming. The table shows under 250,000 clones, with about 87% occurring only once. While infection was still active, Seattle patients were enrolled and then followed longitudinally. The germline CDR1 and CDR2 sequences are KGHSH and LQKENI. The CDR3 consists of 14 residues. V was cut by 6 bases and J by 1 base, with 12 bases left in between.

This TCR derives from a woman between 25 and 40 years old with COVID-19, enrolled during active disease. The J gene is TRBJ1-1, the V gene TRBV18; the D gene is possibly TRBD1 (5 bases). Material: peripheral blood. CDR3 region: CASSQSQGNTEAFF. CDR3 DNA: TGTGCCAGCTCCCAATCGCAGGGGAACACTGAAGCTTTCTTT.